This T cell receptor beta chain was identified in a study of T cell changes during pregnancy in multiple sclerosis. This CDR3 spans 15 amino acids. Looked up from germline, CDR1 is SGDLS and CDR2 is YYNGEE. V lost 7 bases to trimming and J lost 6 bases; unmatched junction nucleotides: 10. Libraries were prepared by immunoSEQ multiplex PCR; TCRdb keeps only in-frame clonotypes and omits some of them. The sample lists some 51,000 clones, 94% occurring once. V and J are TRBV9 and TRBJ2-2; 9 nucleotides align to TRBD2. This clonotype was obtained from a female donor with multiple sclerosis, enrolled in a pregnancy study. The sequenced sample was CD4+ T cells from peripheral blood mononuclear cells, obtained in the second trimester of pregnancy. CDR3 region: CASRSVVAGAGELFF. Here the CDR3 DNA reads TGTGCCAGCCGCAGCGTCGTAGCGGGGGCCGGGGAGCTGTTTTTT.